These 27 T cell receptor beta chains originate from one sample sequenced in a study of blood T cell repertoires in COVID-19. Assay used: immunoSEQ multiplex PCR; TCRdb lists only in-frame clones, some missing. This sample has a few hundred thousand clones, with about 87% found just once. Sequencing was done on a sample of PBMCs or T cells enriched from blood (not recorded which). The receptors derive from a man aged 30 to 45 who had recovered from COVID-19.

This chain links TRBV7-9 with TRBJ2-5; 8 nucleotides agree with TRBD1. V dropped 7 bases and J dropped 1; count of bases not matched to a gene: 8. This CDR3 has 15 residues. From germline, CDR1 is SEHNR and CDR2 FQNEAQ (reference sequence). In nucleotides, the CDR3 is TGTGCCAGCATCCCCGCAGGGGGCGCCCAAGAGACCCAGTACTTC. Its translation: CASIPAGGAQETQYF.

This clone was detected only once. The chain couples TRBV5-1 to TRBJ2-3; tentative D call: TRBD2 (5 bases). The CDR3 has 15 amino acids. CDR1 and CDR2 from the germline V gene are SGHRS and YFSETQ. V lost 3 bases and J 0 bases, leaving 11 bases between the germline ends. The CDR3 sequence is CASSSTKPSTDTQYF. The CDR3 coding sequence is TGCGCCAGCAGCTCGACTAAACCTAGCACAGATACGCAGTATTTT.

This chain connects TRBV28 to TRBJ1-5; possible D gene TRBD1, 6 bases. V lost 5 bases, J lost 4 bases, and 24 bases lay in between. CDR1 and CDR2 (germline): MDHEN, SYDVKM. This CDR3 has 18 residues. CDR3 region: CASSVISGGQGLNQPQHF. CDR3 nucleotide sequence: TGTGCCAGCAGTGTAATATCCGGGGGGCAGGGACTTAATCAGCCCCAGCATTTT. The entire variable domain, with the rest obtained from reference TRBV28 and TRBJ1-5, is as follows: DVKVTQSSRYLVKRTGEKVFLECVQDMDHENMFWYRQDPGLGLRLIYFSYDVKMKEKGDIPEGYSVSREKKERFSLILESASTNQTSMYLCASSVISGGQGLNQPQHFGDGTRLSIL.

CDR3 sequence (DNA): TGTGCCAGCTCACCAAACAGGGGGCAGGGTTACGAGCAGTACTTC. Translating it yields CASSPNRGQGYEQYF. This sequence joins TRBV18 and TRBJ2-7; 9 bases agree with TRBD1. J lost 4 bases, V lost 2 bases, and 6 bases had no gene match. Germline V CDR1 and CDR2: KGHSH, LQKENI. This CDR3 region has 15 residues.

This clone was recorded only once. The chain couples TRBV7-6 to TRBJ2-6; 9 nucleotides line up with TRBD2. This CDR3 region has 18 residues. V gave up 1 base and J gave up 0 bases; unmatched junction bases: 4. Looked up from germline, CDR1 is SGHVS and CDR2 is FNYEAQ. CDR3 nucleotide sequence: TGTGCCAGCAGCTTAGGCCTAGCGGGGACCTCTGGGGCCAACGTCCTGACTTTC. Amino acids: CASSLGLAGTSGANVLTF.

This clone was found a few times. This chain joins TRBV2 and TRBJ1-2, with TRBD1 as a possible D gene (6 bases). This CDR3 contains 12 residues. V lost 2 bases to trimming and J lost 7 bases, with 8 bases between them. The germline V gene has CDR1 SNHLY and CDR2 FYNNEI. CDR3 sequence (DNA): TGTGCCAGCAGTGAAAACAGGGCTGGCTACACCTTC. Encoded protein: CASSENRAGYTF.

The chain recombines TRBV12-3 or TRBV12-4 with TRBJ1-2; D is uncertain. The CDR3 has 13 residues. The V gene lost 2 bases and the J gene lost 3 bases, with 7 bases spanning the gap. The CDR3 DNA sequence: TGTGCCAGCAGTTTAAGGAGGGACTATGGCTACACCTTC. Protein: CASSLRRDYGYTF.

The gene calls are TRBV6-2 or TRBV6-3 and TRBJ2-1, with D possibly being TRBD1 (7 bases). V was shortened by 6 bases and J by 3 bases, with 15 bases between the two germline ends. Germline values: CDR1 MNHEY, CDR2 SVGEGT. CDR3 size: 15 residues. The CDR3 DNA reads TGTGCCAGCAGCTCAGGAGGGGGCCGCTACAATGAGCAGTTCTTC. Its protein product is CASSSGGGRYNEQFF.

The chain joins TRBV9 to TRBJ1-2; TRBD1 matches 9 bases. Trimming took 4 bases from V and 5 from J; bases not matched to a gene: 6. The CDR3 has 14 amino acids. Germline V lookup: CDR1 SGDLS, CDR2 YYNGEE. The CDR3 region is CASSSGQGPYGYTF. The CDR3 DNA reads as TGTGCCAGCAGCTCCGGACAGGGGCCGTATGGCTACACCTTC.

This chain links TRBV5-5 with TRBJ2-5; possible D gene TRBD1, 6 bases. V shed 4 bases and J shed 2 bases, with 9 bases lying between them. CDR1 SGHKS and CDR2 YYEKEE come from the germline V gene (reference sequence). This CDR3 has 13 residues. This CDR3 is CASSPDSQETQYF. The CDR3 nucleotides are TGTGCCAGCAGCCCGGACAGTCAAGAGACCCAGTACTTC.

The gene calls are TRBV6-5 and TRBJ2-1, with TRBD2 matching over 7 bases. The CDR3 sequence is 11 residues long. Germline assignment: CDR1 MNHEY and CDR2 SVGAGI. The junction had 0 bases not matched to a gene; V was cut back by 4 bases and J by 9 bases. The CDR3, as DNA: TGTGCCAGCAGTTCGGGGGGTGAGCAGTTCTTC. Residues: CASSSGGEQFF.

The V call is TRBV11-2, the J call TRBJ2-5; 11 nucleotides line up with TRBD2. With 0 bases clipped from V and 4 bases from J, the junction kept 7 bases outside the gene matches. The length of the CDR3 is 17 residues. The germline gives CDR1 SGHAT, CDR2 FQNNGV. DNA for the CDR3: TGTGCCAGCAGCTTAGATCGTGGTAGCGGGGGGGGAGAGACCCAGTACTTC. Translation gives CASSLDRGSGGGETQYF.

The chain employs TRBV4-1 and TRBJ1-1, with 7 bases lining up with TRBD1. With 1 base clipped from V and 8 bases from J, the junction kept 7 bases outside the gene matches. Germline CDR1 is MGHRA and CDR2 is YSYEKL. The CDR3 totals 14 residues. CDR3: CASSQALRGQEAFF. CDR3 coding DNA: TGCGCCAGCAGCCAAGCACTCAGGGGACAGGAAGCTTTCTTT.

The chain links TRBV5-1 to TRBJ2-1; 10 positions match TRBD2. Trimming took 4 bases from V and 10 from J; bases not matched to a gene: 5. Germline V gene data show CDR1 as SGHRS and CDR2 as YFSETQ. This CDR3 has 13 amino acids. CDR3 DNA: TGCGCCAGCAGCCTCTGGGGACTAGCGGAGCAGTTCTTC. Amino acids: CASSLWGLAEQFF.

The chain has TRBV5-1 and TRBJ2-5; a weak D match, TRBD2 (5 bases). This CDR3 region has 14 residues. Trimming cost V 3 bases and J 0 bases, with 9 bases left between them. Germline CDR1 is SGHRS and CDR2 is YFSETQ. The CDR3 nucleotides are TGCGCCAGCAGCTACTCCGGGAACCAAGAGACCCAGTACTTC. Protein sequence: CASSYSGNQETQYF.

The gene calls are TRBV5-1 and TRBJ1-6; 7 bases fit TRBD1. V was clipped by 5 bases and J by 4 bases; unmatched bases: 6. The CDR3 contains 15 residues. Germline CDR1 and CDR2: SGHRS and YFSETQ. CDR3 in amino acids: CASRQPGQYNSPLHF. The CDR3 nucleotides are TGCGCCAGCAGACAGCCGGGACAGTATAATTCACCCCTCCACTTT.

This clone appeared a single time. V gene TRBV4-1 combines with J gene TRBJ2-7, with TRBD2 as a possible D gene (6 bases). The V gene lost 0 bases and the J gene lost 4 bases, with 10 bases spanning the gap. The CDR3 runs 14 residues. Germline CDR1 reads MGHRA; CDR2 reads YSYEKL. The CDR3 loop is CASSQELATYEQYF. The CDR3 nucleotides are TGCGCCAGCAGCCAAGAACTAGCAACATACGAGCAGTACTTC.

This clone occurred a few times. The gene calls are TRBV10-1 and TRBJ1-2; 7 bases agree with TRBD1. J lost 1 base, V lost 0 bases, and 8 bases had no gene match. The CDR3 sequence is 17 residues long. Per germline, CDR1 WNHNN and CDR2 SYGVQD (reference sequence). The CDR3 DNA is TGCGCCAGCAGTGAGTCGATGGAGGGGGCAAATAACTATGGCTACACCTTC. It encodes CASSESMEGANNYGYTF.

This rearrangement joins TRBV5-1 to TRBJ1-2; the D gene is possibly TRBD1 (5 bases). This CDR3 contains 16 residues. The germline V and J ends were trimmed by 7 bases and 1 base, with 20 bases remaining between them. Germline assignment: CDR1 SGHRS and CDR2 YFSETQ. The DNA of the CDR3 is TGCGCCAGCCACTGGGGCCAGGGAAAAAATAACTATGGCTACACCTTC. This encodes CASHWGQGKNNYGYTF.

CDR3 sequence: CASSSLASTDTQYF. The DNA for the CDR3 is TGTGCCAGCAGCTCCCTAGCGAGCACAGATACGCAGTATTTT. The rearrangement links TRBV11-2 to TRBJ2-3; D is possibly TRBD2 (6 bases). The CDR3 extends over 14 amino acids. Trimming removed 4 bases at V and 0 bases at J, with 8 bases between. CDR1 SGHAT and CDR2 FQNNGV come from the germline V gene.

This chain joins TRBV6-5 and TRBJ2-2; 8 bases are a match to TRBD2. Germline V gene data show CDR1 as MNHEY and CDR2 as SVGAGI. This CDR3 contains 14 residues. J gave up 4 bases and V 6 bases, and 4 bases lay outside the gene matches. CDR3 DNA: TGTGCCAGCAGCTCGACTAGCGCCACCGGGGAGCTGTTTTTT. Translation: CASSSTSATGELFF.

This clone appeared once. The chain is built from TRBV10-2 and TRBJ1-3; 12 bases line up with TRBD1. Looked up from germline, CDR1 is WSHSY and CDR2 is SAAADI. The CDR3 runs 15 residues. The junction had 10 bases not matched to a gene; V was cut back by 8 bases and J by 8 bases. The CDR3 spells CASAPGTGGAYTIYF. CDR3 sequence (DNA): TGCGCCAGCGCGCCCGGGACAGGGGGCGCATACACCATATATTTT.

The rearrangement uses TRBV18 and TRBJ1-4; no definite D call. The CDR3 totals 16 residues. V was pared by 3 bases and J by 7 bases, with 18 bases between. The germline V gene encodes CDR1 KGHSH and CDR2 LQKENI. The CDR3, as DNA: TGTGCCAGCTCACCGGCGCCAACCCCCCGCGGTGAAAAACTGTTTTTT. This translates into CASSPAPTPRGEKLFF.

Details on this clone: Different DNA sequences within this sample yield the same CDR3. The chain recombines TRBV11-2 with TRBJ1-5; D not certain. Germline V lookup: CDR1 SGHAT, CDR2 FQNNGV. V was pared by 3 bases and J by 3 bases, with 9 bases between. The CDR3 runs 14 residues. CDR3 sequence reads: CASSFSDSNQPQHF. CDR3 nucleotide sequence: TGTGCCAGCAGCTTCTCAGATTCCAATCAGCCCCAGCATTTT. Full variable domain (missing parts from reference TRBV11-2 and TRBJ1-5): EAGVAQSPRYKIIEKRQSVAFWCNPISGHATLYWYQQILGQGPKLLIQFQNNGVVDDSQLPKDRFSAERLKGVDSTLKIQPAKLEDSAVYLCASSFSDSNQPQHFGDGTRLSIL.

This chain links TRBV19 with TRBJ1-2; unclear D gene. Germline V lookup: CDR1 LNHDA, CDR2 SQIVND (reference sequence). The CDR3 length is 14 residues. V lost 5 bases, J lost 7 bases, and 17 bases lay in between. In DNA, the CDR3 is TGTGCCAGTAGTTCGGCAGGCTACGCGGGTGGCTACACCTTC. This encodes CASSSAGYAGGYTF.

In its sample, this clone was seen a few times. This sequence joins TRBV4-1 and TRBJ2-1, with 13 bases identical to TRBD2. V shed 1 base, J shed 2 bases, and the junction held 8 bases outside the gene matches. There are 19 residues in the CDR3. Germline-derived CDR1 and CDR2 are MGHRA and YSYEKL. CDR3 residues: CASSQVVLAGGGPYNEQFF. The CDR3 nucleotides are TGCGCCAGCAGCCAAGTGGTACTAGCGGGGGGGGGCCCCTACAATGAGCAGTTCTTC.

This clone occurred many times. The chain employs TRBV14 and TRBJ1-1; no definite D call. Looked up from germline, CDR1 is SGHDN and CDR2 is FVKESK. The CDR3 sequence is 12 residues long. V gave up 1 base and J gave up 7 bases, with 7 bases separating them. The CDR3: CASSQVGGEAFF. The DNA of the CDR3 is TGTGCCAGCAGCCAAGTTGGCGGTGAAGCTTTCTTT.